The clone carrying this T cell receptor (beta chain) was counted ten times or more. As yet, its antigen is unknown. This sample stems from a study of T-cell memory formation after mild COVID-19. In the study overall: Largely, the TCR clusters proved donor specific.

General study findings and limits: CD4+ contracting clones were mainly CM and EM; CD8+ ones, EMRA. Still unconfirmed is whether the second-wave clones peaking on day 37 recognized SARS-CoV-2.

The CDR3 has 17 residues. V was clipped by 6 bases and J by 2 bases; unmatched bases: 11. Each CDR3 protein gets one entry after TCRdb re-called the 5' RACE reads with MiXCR. Among roughly 150,000 distinct CDR3 sequences listed, about 15% were seen once. The chain joins TRBV12-3 or TRBV12-4 to TRBJ2-1; 9 bases map to TRBD2. Sample: PBMCs or a T cell subset sorted from them (not recorded which). The receptor's source is an adult woman who had mild COVID-19 (a few samples of this study predate the infection). Cell type and time point are not known. This CDR3 is CASSPASGRTAYNEQFF. The CDR3 DNA sequence: TGTGCCAGCAGCCCCGCCAGCGGGAGGACGGCCTACAATGAGCAGTTCTTC.